This T cell receptor (beta chain) stems from a study of T cells in Graves' hyperthyroidism and ophthalmopathy (dated by TCRdb to the late 2010s). In the study overall: Peripheral blood samples were taken at the time of initial diagnosis, prior to any treatment. An independent validation cohort of 18 to 20 hyperthyroidism patients and roughly 16 patients who later progressed to ophthalmopathy tested prospective prediction of ophthalmopathy. After sampling, hyperthyroidism patients received methimazole starting at 30 mg daily, and ophthalmopathy patients received high-dose intravenous methylprednisolone. To identify distinguishing TCR V-J signatures, a discovery cohort of 95 to 100 patients was used, comprising 40 to 45 with Graves' ophthalmopathy and about 59 with stable Graves' hyperthyroidism. The roughly 91 discovery patients were randomly divided into training and test sets at a 7:3 ratio. The paper describes TCR Vbeta CDR3 sequencing of fewer than 150 peripheral blood samples, made up of roughly 40 ophthalmopathy patients, around 73 hyperthyroidism patients and about 17 progressor patients. In six Graves' hyperthyroidism patients, the study also compared T-cell repertoires from thyroid tissue with T-cell repertoires from blood.

Moderately to severely active disease, a Clinical Activity Score of at least 3, a NOSPECS grade of at least 4, and a duration under 3 months were present in ophthalmopathy patients. Patients with uncontrolled infections, other autoimmune diseases, pregnancy or lactation were excluded. Diagnoses were established on the basis of clinical symptoms, serum thyroxine and TRAb, thyroid ultrasound, and orbital computed tomography. PBMCs were separated from approximately 9.9 ml of fresh peripheral blood using Ficoll-Paque density gradient centrifugation. Total RNA was extracted with Trizol reagent, and quality was checked on an Agilent 2100 Bioanalyzer. General conclusions and limits of the study: Sample size was not statistically predetermined, and investigators were not blinded to group allocation. During validation, the model predicted progression to ophthalmopathy a median of about 6.3 months ahead of onset, with around 71% sensitivity and more than 72% specificity. Most expanded thyroid clonotypes (frequency above 0.001) were also found in blood, which suggests that blood repertoires may mirror thyroid immune responses. In cross-validation, a model built on a 13 V-J signature told ophthalmopathy apart from stable hyperthyroidism with under 90% sensitivity and around 84% specificity, and in testing the same model reached 80%/75%.

About this clonotype itself: Its target antigen remains unknown. The record has no base qualities; no much larger clone is one base away.

The TCR beta CDR3 regions were amplified from RNA transcripts. A first-round RT-PCR of the TCR CDR3 used the HTBI primer set with the Qiagen OneStep RT-PCR kit. A second multiplex PCR round built the libraries, followed by size selection and purification. The libraries were sequenced on an Illumina HiSeq2000 using paired-end 100 bp reads. From the authors' description of their analysis: SOAPnuke was used to process the raw data, with reads discarded if the reads contained adapters or uncalled bases, had a mean Phred below 15, or lacked an exact constant-primer or identifier match. High-quality paired reads were merged using COPE v1.2.5, and each unique nucleotide sequence was defined as a clonotype. Clonotypes were aligned to IMGT TRBV, TRBD and TRBJ reference segments using MiTCR v1.1. Only V-J combinations with frequency above 0.0001, covering about 99% of repertoires, were analysed. A TCS score was defined as the ratio between F50 (clonal expansion) and ExV (chaos), using BLOSUM62-based TCRdist between CDR3 peptides within each V-J. Welch's t-statistics and random forest reduced 514 V-J features to 10 to 15, which were used in a naive Bayes classifier (R e1071). The public sequencing data were trimmed at Q25 with fastp and processed into clonotypes with MiXCR by TCRdb, which kept only in-frame beta chains. Identical CDR3 proteins give one entry, which carries the most common genes and DNA. TCRdb, rather than the study authors, made the V and J calls. A total of fewer than 550,000 distinct CDR3 sequences appear in this sample, less than 25% of them only once. The ten largest clonotypes hold 11% of the sample.

V and J lose 5 bases and 6 bases, and a span of 19 bases separates them. The CDR3 sequence holds 15 residues, the cysteine and phenylalanine included. Only the CDR3 DNA is retained, 45 bases long and in frame from the first base. The sequenced sample consisted of blood. Here the chain combines TRBV12-3 or TRBV12-4 and TRBJ1-2; a tentative D match to TRBD1 spans 5 bases. The sequence was collected from a woman aged 25 to 39 with Graves' ophthalmopathy. The DNA sequence is TGTGCCAGCAGTCGGCGGATCGACAGCATCAATGGCTACACCTTC. Translated, this gives CASSRRIDSINGYTF.